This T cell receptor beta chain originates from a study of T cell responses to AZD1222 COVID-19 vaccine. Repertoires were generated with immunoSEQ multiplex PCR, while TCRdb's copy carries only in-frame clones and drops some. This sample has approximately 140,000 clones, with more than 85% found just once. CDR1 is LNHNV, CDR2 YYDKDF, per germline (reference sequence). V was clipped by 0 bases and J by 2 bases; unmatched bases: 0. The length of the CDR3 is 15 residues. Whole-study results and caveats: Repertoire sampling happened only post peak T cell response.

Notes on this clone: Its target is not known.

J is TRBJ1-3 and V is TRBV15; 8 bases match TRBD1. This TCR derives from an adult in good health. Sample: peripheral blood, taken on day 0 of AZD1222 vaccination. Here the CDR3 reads CATSREDRAGNTIYF. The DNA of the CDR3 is TGTGCCACCAGCAGAGAGGACAGGGCTGGAAACACCATATATTTT.